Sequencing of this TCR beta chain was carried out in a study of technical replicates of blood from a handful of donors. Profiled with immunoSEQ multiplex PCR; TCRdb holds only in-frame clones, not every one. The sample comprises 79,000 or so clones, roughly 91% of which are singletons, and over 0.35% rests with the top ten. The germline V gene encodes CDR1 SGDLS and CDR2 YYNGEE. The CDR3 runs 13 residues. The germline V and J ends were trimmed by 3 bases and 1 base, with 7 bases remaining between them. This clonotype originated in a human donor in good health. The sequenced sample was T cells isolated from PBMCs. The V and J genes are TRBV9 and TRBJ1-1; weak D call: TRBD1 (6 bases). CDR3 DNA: TGTGCCAGCAGCGAGGGACAGAACACTGAAGCTTTCTTT. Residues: CASSEGQNTEAFF.